This TCR beta chain emerged from a study of metastatic and nonmetastatic thyroid tumors. Study summary: Repertoires were compared across blood and tumor or nodule tissue from malignant and benign thyroid patients.

In the authors' methods: It was from CDR3 differences across clinicopathological groups that a distant-metastasis classifier for papillary thyroid cancer was built. TCRdb re-called clones from the PCR reads using MiXCR. The V and J calls and clone size come from TCRdb's table, not from the authors' own analysis. This table holds about 85,000 clones, 8.6% found once. Treatment of any kind had been given to no patient before thyroid surgery. This clone showed up many times. Trimming left V 4 bases short and J 4 bases short, with 10 bases between. This CDR3 has 13 residues. This sequence was found in a female donor with papillary thyroid cancer or a benign thyroid nodule (not recorded which). Some clones in this sample may be carry-over from other donors' samples. This chain connects TRBV6-7 to TRBJ1-1, with a possible D match to TRBD1 (5 bases). TRBV6-7 is labeled an ORF, and its function is uncertain. What was sequenced was blood. The CDR3 sequence: CASSFSGITEAFF. As DNA, the CDR3 is TGTGCCAGCAGTTTCTCAGGGATCACTGAAGCTTTCTTT.